One sample yielded the 21 T cell receptor beta chains listed below, sequenced in a study of monozygotic twins with inflammatory bowel disease. TCRdb reanalyzed the 5' RACE reads and collapses them to one entry per CDR3 protein, without DNA. The sample holds some 400,000 distinct CDR3 sequences. Sequenced input: blood. The receptors stem from a human donor with ulcerative colitis or Crohn's disease, or a healthy co-twin of an affected twin (not recorded which).

The chain links TRBV27 to TRBJ2-2. The CDR3 has 14 residues. Germline loops: CDR1 MNHEY, CDR2 SMNVEV (reference sequence). The CDR3 sequence: CASTPRRETGELFF.

The chain couples TRBV27 to TRBJ2-3; TCRdb's D call of TRBD1 is untestable without DNA. The CDR3 contains 12 residues. Germline CDR1 reads MNHEY; CDR2 reads SMNVEV (reference sequence). CDR3 residues: CATRQGPDTQYF.

The rearrangement joins TRBV12-3 or TRBV12-4 to TRBJ1-2; TCRdb picks TRBD1, but there is no DNA to check that call. The CDR3 has 14 residues. This CDR3 reads CASSPITGVGGYTF.

The rearrangement uses TRBV7-2 and TRBJ2-1; TCRdb names TRBD2, which stays unverified in the absence of DNA. The CDR3 has 16 residues. Germline assignment: CDR1 SGHTA and CDR2 FQGNSA. The CDR3 is CASSTGLAGAPDEQFF.

The chain carries TRBV29-1 and TRBJ2-5; TCRdb returns TRBD2, unconfirmable since there is no DNA. This CDR3 has 13 amino acids. Germline values: CDR1 SQVTM, CDR2 ANQGSEA. The CDR3 reads CSVEALAQETQYF.

This chain connects TRBV11-1 to TRBJ2-5; TCRdb's assignment of TRBD2 cannot be checked, as there is no DNA. The V gene's germline CDR1 is SGHAT and CDR2 FQDESV (reference sequence). This CDR3 spans 17 amino acids. The chain's CDR3 is CASSPTFNDGLQETQYF.

The gene calls are TRBV7-9 and TRBJ1-1. CDR3 length: 13 amino acids. The V gene's germline CDR1 is SEHNR and CDR2 FQNEAQ (reference sequence). The CDR3 loop is CASNSQANTEAFF.

This chain uses TRBV7-2 with TRBJ2-2; TCRdb proposes TRBD1, but this gene call is untestable without DNA. The CDR3 is made up of 15 amino acids. From germline, CDR1 is SGHTA and CDR2 FQGNSA. This CDR3 is CASSNSGRGTGELFF.

The V gene is TRBV28, the J gene TRBJ1-4; with no DNA, the TCRdb D assignment of TRBD1 cannot be verified. The germline CDR1 and CDR2 sequences are MDHEN and SYDVKM. CDR3 length: 13 residues. CDR3: CASIAGLGRKLFF.

J is TRBJ2-2 and V is TRBV12-3 or TRBV12-4; the D gene TCRdb calls, TRBD2, cannot be checked with no DNA. The CDR3 runs to 17 residues. The CDR3 reads CASTSKVREASAGELFF.

This chain links TRBV7-9 with TRBJ2-7; TCRdb's assignment of TRBD2 cannot be checked, as there is no DNA. The CDR3 spans 15 residues. CDR1 is SEHNR and CDR2 is FQNEAQ in the germline V gene (reference sequence). The CDR3 sequence: CASSSVTSRAYEQYF. Full variable domain (rest looked up from reference TRBV7-9 and TRBJ2-7): DTGVSQNPRHKITKRGQNVTFRCDPISEHNRLYWYRQTLGQGPEFLTYFQNEAQLEKSRLLSDRFSAERPKGSFSTLEIQRTEQGDSAMYLCASSSVTSRAYEQYFGPGTRLTVT.

The chain is built from TRBV25-1 and TRBJ2-5; the D gene TCRdb calls, TRBD2, cannot be checked with no DNA. This CDR3 comprises 15 residues. Looked up from germline, CDR1 is MGHDK and CDR2 is SYGVNS. The CDR3 loop reads CASSESGSWGETQYF.

The chain is built from TRBV5-6 and TRBJ2-7; TCRdb selects TRBD1, and the lack of DNA leaves this call unchecked. This CDR3 is built from 15 residues. Germline assignment: CDR1 SGHDT and CDR2 YYEEEE. The CDR3 sequence: CASSPRQVLSYEQYF. Based on the CDR3 plus reference TRBV5-6 and TRBJ2-7, the full variable domain is DAGVTQSPTHLIKTRGQQVTLRCSPKSGHDTVSWYQQALGQGPQFIFQYYEEEERQRGNFPDRFSGHQFPNYSSELNVNALLLGDSALYLCASSPRQVLSYEQYFGPGTRLTVT.

The chain recombines TRBV12-3 or TRBV12-4 with TRBJ2-5; checking the TCRdb D call of TRBD1 is not possible without DNA. CDR3 size: 13 residues. The CDR3 region is CASSSPVWETQYF.

This chain uses TRBV30 with TRBJ2-4. Germline values: CDR1 GTSNPN, CDR2 SVGIG (reference sequence). CDR3 size: 14 residues. CDR3 sequence: CAWSARDLLFIQYF.

V is TRBV18 and J is TRBJ2-5; without DNA, the TCRdb call of TRBD1 cannot be checked. Germline CDR1 is KGHSH and CDR2 is LQKENI. The length of the CDR3 is 17 residues. CDR3 region: CASSSGAKPTRQETQYF. The whole variable domain, filled in from reference TRBV18 and TRBJ2-5, reads NAGVMQNPRHLVRRRGQEARLRCSPMKGHSHVYWYRQLPEEGLKFMVYLQKENIIDESGMPKERFSAEFPKEGPSILRIQQVVRGDSAAYFCASSSGAKPTRQETQYFGPGTRLLVL.

This chain uses TRBV5-1 with TRBJ1-2; TCRdb's assignment of TRBD1 cannot be checked, as there is no DNA. The CDR3 has 15 residues. The germline gives CDR1 SGHRS, CDR2 YFSETQ. CDR3 residues: CASSFSTGSNYGYTF.

This CDR3 is CASSLGGSTSTDTQYF. The V and J genes are TRBV7-2 and TRBJ2-3; TCRdb reports TRBD1, a call that lacks DNA to check it against. The CDR3 totals 16 residues. Germline CDR1 and CDR2: SGHTA and FQGNSA.

This chain connects TRBV6-6 to TRBJ2-7; no DNA is available, so the TRBD1 call from TCRdb remains unchecked. CDR1 and CDR2 from the germline V gene are MNHNY and SVGAGI (reference sequence). This CDR3 is built from 13 residues. The CDR3 is CASSHRQGSEQYF.

J is TRBJ2-7 and V is TRBV20-1. CDR3 length: 11 residues. Germline V CDR1 and CDR2: DFQATT, SNEGSKA (reference sequence). The chain's CDR3 is CSASNTYEQYF.

The rearrangement uses TRBV5-1 and TRBJ1-2; lacking DNA, the TRBD1 call made by TCRdb goes unchecked. The germline V gene has CDR1 SGHRS and CDR2 YFSETQ. This CDR3 has 13 residues. This CDR3 is CASSFAPGDVYTF.